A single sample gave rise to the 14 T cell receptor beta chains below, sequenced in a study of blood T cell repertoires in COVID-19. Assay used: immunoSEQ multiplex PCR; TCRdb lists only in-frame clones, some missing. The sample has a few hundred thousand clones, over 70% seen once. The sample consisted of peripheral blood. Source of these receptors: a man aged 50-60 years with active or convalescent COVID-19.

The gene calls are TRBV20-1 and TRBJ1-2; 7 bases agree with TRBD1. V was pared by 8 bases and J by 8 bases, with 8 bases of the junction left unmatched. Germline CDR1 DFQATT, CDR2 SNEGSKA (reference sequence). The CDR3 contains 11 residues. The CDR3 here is CSSRDREGYTF. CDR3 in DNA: TGCAGTTCCAGAGACAGGGAAGGCTACACCTTC.

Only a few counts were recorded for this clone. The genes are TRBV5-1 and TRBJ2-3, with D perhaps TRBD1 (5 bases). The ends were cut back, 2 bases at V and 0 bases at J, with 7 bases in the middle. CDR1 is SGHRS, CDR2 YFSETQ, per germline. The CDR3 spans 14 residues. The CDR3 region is CASSFQGSTDTQYF. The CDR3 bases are TGCGCCAGCAGCTTTCAGGGTAGCACAGATACGCAGTATTTT.

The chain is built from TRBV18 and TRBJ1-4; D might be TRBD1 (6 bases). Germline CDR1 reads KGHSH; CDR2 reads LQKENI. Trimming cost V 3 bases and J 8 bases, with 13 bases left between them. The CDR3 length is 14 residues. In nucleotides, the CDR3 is TGTGCCAGCTCACCTACAGGGTTAGACGAAAAACTGTTTTTT. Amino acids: CASSPTGLDEKLFF.

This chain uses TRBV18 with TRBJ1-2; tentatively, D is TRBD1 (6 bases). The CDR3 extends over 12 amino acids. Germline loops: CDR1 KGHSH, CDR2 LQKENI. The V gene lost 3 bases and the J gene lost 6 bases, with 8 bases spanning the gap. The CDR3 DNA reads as TGTGCCAGCTCACCGCAGGGGAATGGCTACACCTTC. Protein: CASSPQGNGYTF. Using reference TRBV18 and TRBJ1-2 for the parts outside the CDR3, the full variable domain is NAGVMQNPRHLVRRRGQEARLRCSPMKGHSHVYWYRQLPEEGLKFMVYLQKENIIDESGMPKERFSAEFPKEGPSILRIQQVVRGDSAAYFCASSPQGNGYTFGSGTRLTVV.

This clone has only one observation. CDR3 sequence (DNA): TGTGCCAGTGGGTGGACAGGGAACTATGGCTACACCTTC. It encodes CASGWTGNYGYTF. This chain joins TRBV19 and TRBJ1-2; 8 bases map to TRBD1. This CDR3 comprises 13 residues. Germline V CDR1 and CDR2: LNHDA, SQIVND (reference sequence). V lost 8 bases, J lost 2 bases, and 4 bases stayed unmatched.

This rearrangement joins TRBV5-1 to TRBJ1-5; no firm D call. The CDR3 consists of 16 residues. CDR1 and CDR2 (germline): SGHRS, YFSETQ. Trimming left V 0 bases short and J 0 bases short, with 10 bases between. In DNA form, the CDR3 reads TGCGCCAGCAGCTTGGATAGCATAGATAGCAATCAGCCCCAGCATTTT. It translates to CASSLDSIDSNQPQHF.

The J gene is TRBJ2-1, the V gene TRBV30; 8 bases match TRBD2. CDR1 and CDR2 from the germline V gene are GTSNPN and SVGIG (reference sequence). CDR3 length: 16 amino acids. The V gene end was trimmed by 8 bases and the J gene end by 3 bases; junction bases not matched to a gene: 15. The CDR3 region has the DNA TGTGCCCGGTCCTCCGGCGGGGGGATGGTCTACAATGAGCAGTTCTTC. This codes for CARSSGGGMVYNEQFF.

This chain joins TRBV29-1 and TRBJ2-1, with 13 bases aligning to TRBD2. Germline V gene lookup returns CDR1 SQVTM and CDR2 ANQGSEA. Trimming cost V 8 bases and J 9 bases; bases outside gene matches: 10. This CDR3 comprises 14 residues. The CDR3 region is CSTRTSGSGSEQFF. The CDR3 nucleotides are TGCAGCACCAGGACTAGCGGGAGTGGTAGTGAGCAGTTCTTC.

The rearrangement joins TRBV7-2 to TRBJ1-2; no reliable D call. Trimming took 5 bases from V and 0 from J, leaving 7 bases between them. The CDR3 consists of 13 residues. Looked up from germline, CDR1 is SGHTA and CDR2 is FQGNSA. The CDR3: CASSRGANYGYTF. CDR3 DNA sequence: TGTGCCAGCAGCCGGGGAGCTAACTATGGCTACACCTTC.

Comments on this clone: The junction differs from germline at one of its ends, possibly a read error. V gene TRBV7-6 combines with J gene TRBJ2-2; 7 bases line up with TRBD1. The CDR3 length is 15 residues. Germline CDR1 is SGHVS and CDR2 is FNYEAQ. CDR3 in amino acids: CASTLGTDYTGELFF. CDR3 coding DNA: TGTGCCAGCACCTTAGGGACAGACTACACCGGGGAGCTGTTTTTT. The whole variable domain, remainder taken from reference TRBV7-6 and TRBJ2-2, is GAGVSQSPRYKVTKRGQDVALRCDPISGHVSLYWYRQALGQGPEFLTYFNYEAQQDKSGLPNDRFSAERPEGSISTLTIQRTEQRDSAMYRCASTLGTDYTGELFFGEGSRLTVL.

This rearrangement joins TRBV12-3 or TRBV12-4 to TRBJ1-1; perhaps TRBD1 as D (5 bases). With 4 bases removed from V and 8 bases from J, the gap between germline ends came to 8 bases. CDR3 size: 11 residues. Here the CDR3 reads CASSYSGEAFF. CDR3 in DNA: TGTGCCAGCAGTTATTCAGGGGAAGCTTTCTTT.

The CDR3 nucleotides are TGTGCCAGCAGCTTGCCCCTTGGGCGGGGAAGATACACAGATACGCAGTATTTT. Amino acids: CASSLPLGRGRYTDTQYF. The rearrangement uses TRBV5-6 and TRBJ2-3; possible D gene TRBD2, 6 bases. The germline V gene has CDR1 SGHDT and CDR2 YYEEEE. CDR3 length equals 18 residues. Trimming removed 1 base at V and 2 bases at J, with 20 bases between.

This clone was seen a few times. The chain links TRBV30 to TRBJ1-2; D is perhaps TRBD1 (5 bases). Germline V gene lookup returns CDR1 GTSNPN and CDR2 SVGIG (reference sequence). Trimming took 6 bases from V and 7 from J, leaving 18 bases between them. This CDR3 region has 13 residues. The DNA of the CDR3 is TGTGCCTGCCAAGGGTCAGGGATAGTTGGCTACACCTTC. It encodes CACQGSGIVGYTF. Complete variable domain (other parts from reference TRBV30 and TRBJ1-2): SQTIHQWPATLVQPVGSPLSLECTVEGTSNPNLYWYRQAAGRGLQLLFYSVGIGQISSEVPQNLSASRPQDRQFILSSKKLLLSDSGFYLCACQGSGIVGYTFGSGTRLTVV.

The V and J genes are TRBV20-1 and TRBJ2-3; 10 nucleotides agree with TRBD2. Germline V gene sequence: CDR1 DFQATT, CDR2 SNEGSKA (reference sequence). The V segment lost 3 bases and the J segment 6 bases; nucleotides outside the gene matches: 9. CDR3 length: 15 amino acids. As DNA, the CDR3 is TGCAGTGCTAGTCAGTCTACTAGCGGGGTGGATACGCAGTATTTT. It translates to CSASQSTSGVDTQYF.